This entry concerns a single T cell receptor beta chain. In this sample, this clone turned up once. Its binding antigen is unknown. No quality values exist for individual bases; no much larger clone is one base distant. This sample is drawn from a study of control samples from healthy donors and cancer patients (dated by TCRdb to 2018 to 2020). The library was made by the immunoSEQ multiplex PCR assay. The table comes from immuneACCESS by way of TCRdb, which keeps in-frame sequences with V and J called. Part of the clones is missing from these tables; in studies checked, under half for an unresolved V gene and the rest for unknown reasons. In this sample the table shows around 100,000 clones, around 92% of which occur a single time. About 2.5% of the sample belongs to the ten largest clones. Sequenced input: blood. The clonotype was recovered from a woman aged 18-29 years in good health.

The bases read TGTGCCAGCAGGACAGGGACCAATCAGCCCCAGCATTTT. It translates as CASRTGTNQPQHF. The chain couples TRBV6-5 to TRBJ1-5, with 7 junctional bases fitting TRBD1. From the cysteine up to the phenylalanine, the CDR3 has a length of 13 residues. CDR3 DNA is the only sequence kept; it has 39 bases, read in frame from the first base. The germline V end is reduced by 6 bases and the J end by 3 bases; junction bases left unmatched: 2. CDR1 MNHEY and CDR2 SVGAGI are derived from the germline V gene.